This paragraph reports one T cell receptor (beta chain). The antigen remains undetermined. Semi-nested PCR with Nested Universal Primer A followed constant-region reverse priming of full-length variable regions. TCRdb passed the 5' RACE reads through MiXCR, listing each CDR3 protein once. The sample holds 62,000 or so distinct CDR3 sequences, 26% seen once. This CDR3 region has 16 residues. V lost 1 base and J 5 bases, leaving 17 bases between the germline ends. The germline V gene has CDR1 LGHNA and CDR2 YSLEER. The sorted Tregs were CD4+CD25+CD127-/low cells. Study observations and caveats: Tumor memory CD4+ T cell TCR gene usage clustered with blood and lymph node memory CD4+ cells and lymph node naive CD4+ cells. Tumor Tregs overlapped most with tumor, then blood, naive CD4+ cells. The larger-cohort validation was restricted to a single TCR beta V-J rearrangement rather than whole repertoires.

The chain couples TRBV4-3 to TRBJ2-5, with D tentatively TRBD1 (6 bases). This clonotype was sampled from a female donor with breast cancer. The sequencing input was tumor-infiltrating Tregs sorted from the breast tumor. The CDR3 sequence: CASSQGGLVGQETQYF. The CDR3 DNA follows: TGCGCCAGCAGCCAAGGGGGGCTAGTTGGTCAGGAGACCCAGTACTTC.